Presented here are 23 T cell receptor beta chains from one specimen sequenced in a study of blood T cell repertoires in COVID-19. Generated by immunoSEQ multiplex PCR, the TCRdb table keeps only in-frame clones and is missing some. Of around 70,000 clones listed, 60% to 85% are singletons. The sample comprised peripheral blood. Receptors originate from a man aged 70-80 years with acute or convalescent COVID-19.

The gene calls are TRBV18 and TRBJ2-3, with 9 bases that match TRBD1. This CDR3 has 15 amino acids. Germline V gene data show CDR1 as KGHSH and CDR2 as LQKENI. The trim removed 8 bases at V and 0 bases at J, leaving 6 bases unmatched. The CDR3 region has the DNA TGTGCCAGCCATGCCGGGACAGGGAGCACAGATACGCAGTATTTT. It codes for CASHAGTGSTDTQYF.

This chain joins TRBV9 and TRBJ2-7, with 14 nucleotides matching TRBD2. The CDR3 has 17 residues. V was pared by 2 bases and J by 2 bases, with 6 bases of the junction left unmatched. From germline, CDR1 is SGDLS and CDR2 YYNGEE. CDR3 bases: TGTGCCAGCAGCGTGGGGACTAGCGGGAGTGGGGCCTACGAGCAGTACTTC. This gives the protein CASSVGTSGSGAYEQYF.

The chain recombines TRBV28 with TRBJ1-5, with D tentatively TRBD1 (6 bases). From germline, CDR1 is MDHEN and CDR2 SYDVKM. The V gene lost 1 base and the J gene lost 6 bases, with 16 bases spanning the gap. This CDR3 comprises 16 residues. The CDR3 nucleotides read TGTGCCAGCAGTTTATATCGGGTCAGGGGCGGTCAGCCCCAGCATTTT. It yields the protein CASSLYRVRGGQPQHF.

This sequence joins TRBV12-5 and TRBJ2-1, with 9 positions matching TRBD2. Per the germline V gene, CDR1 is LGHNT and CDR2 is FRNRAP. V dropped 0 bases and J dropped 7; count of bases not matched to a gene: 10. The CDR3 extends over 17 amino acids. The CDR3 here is CASGLVKGSGSGNEQFF. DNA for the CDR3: TGTGCTAGTGGTTTGGTGAAAGGTAGCGGGAGTGGTAATGAGCAGTTCTTC.

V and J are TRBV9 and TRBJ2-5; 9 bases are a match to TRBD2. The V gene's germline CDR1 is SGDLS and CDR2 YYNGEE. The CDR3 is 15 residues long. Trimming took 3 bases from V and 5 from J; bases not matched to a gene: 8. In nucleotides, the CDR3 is TGTGCCAGCAGCGGATCCGGGACTAGCTATGAGACCCAGTACTTC. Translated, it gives CASSGSGTSYETQYF.

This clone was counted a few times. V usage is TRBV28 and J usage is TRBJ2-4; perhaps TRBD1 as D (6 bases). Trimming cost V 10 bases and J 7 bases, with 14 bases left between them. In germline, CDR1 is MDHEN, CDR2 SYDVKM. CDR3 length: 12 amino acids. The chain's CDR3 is CATRDKANIQYF. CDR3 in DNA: TGTGCCACCCGGGACAAGGCCAACATTCAGTACTTC. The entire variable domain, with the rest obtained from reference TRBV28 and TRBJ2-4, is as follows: DVKVTQSSRYLVKRTGEKVFLECVQDMDHENMFWYRQDPGLGLRLIYFSYDVKMKEKGDIPEGYSVSREKKERFSLILESASTNQTSMYLCATRDKANIQYFGAGTRLSVL.

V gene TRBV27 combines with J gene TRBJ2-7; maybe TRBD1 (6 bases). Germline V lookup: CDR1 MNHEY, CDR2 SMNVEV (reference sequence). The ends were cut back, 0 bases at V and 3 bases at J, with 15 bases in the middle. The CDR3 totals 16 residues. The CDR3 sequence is CASSLSVGQFRYEQYF. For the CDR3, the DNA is TGTGCCAGCAGTTTATCGGTCGGACAGTTCCGCTACGAGCAGTACTTC.

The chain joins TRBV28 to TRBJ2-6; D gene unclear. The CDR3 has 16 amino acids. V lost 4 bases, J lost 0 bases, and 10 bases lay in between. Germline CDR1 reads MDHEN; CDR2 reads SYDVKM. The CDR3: CASSSLTGSGANVLTF. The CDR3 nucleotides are TGTGCCAGCAGTTCCCTAACGGGCTCTGGGGCCAACGTCCTGACTTTC.

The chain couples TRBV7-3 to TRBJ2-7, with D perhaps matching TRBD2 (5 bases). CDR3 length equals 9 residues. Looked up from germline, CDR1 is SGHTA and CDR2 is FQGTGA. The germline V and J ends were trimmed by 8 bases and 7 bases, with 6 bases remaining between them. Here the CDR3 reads CASGREQYF. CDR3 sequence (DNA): TGTGCCAGCGGGAGAGAGCAGTACTTC.

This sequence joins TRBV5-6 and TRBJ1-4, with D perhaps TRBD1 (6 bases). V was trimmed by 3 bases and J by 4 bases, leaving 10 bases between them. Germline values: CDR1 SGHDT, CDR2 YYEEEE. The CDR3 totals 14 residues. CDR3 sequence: CASSYGQFNEKLFF. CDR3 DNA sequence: TGTGCCAGCAGCTACGGACAGTTTAATGAAAAACTGTTTTTT.

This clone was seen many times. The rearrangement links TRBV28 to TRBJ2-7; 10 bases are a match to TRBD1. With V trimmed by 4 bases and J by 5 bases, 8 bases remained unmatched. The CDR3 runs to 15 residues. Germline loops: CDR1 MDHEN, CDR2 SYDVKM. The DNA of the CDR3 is TGTGCCAGCAGTTCCCCCGGGACAGGGGACCACGAGCAGTACTTC. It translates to CASSSPGTGDHEQYF.

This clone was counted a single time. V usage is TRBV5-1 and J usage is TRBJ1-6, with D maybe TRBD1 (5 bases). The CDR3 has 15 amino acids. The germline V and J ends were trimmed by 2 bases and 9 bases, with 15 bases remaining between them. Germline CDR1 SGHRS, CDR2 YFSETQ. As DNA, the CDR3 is TGCGCCAGCAGCTTACAGGATTCCTACGGTTCACCCCTCCACTTT. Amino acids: CASSLQDSYGSPLHF.

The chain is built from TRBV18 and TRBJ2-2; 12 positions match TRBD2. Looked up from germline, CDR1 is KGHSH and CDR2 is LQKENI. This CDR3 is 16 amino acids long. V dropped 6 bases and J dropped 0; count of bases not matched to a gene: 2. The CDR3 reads CASSRTSGTNTGELFF. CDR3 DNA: TGTGCCAGCTCTCGGACTAGCGGGACGAACACCGGGGAGCTGTTTTTT.

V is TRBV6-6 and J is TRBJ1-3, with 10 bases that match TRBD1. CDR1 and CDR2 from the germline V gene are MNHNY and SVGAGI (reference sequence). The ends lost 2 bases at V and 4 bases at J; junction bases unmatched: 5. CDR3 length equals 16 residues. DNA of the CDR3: TGTGCCAGCAGTTACACGGGACAGGGGTCGGGAAACACCATATATTTT. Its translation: CASSYTGQGSGNTIYF.

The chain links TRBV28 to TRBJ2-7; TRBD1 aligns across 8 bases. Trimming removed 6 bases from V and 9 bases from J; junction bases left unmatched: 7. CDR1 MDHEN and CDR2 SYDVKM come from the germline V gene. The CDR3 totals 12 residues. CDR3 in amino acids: CASSKRQGRQYF. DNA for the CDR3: TGTGCCAGCAGCAAAAGACAGGGGCGGCAGTACTTC.

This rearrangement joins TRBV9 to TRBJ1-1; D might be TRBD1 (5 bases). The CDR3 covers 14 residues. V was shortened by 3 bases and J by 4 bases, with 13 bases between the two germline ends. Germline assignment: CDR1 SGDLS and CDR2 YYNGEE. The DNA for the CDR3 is TGTGCCAGCAGCGAGACAGCATTCGGCACTGAAGCTTTCTTT. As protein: CASSETAFGTEAFF.

The CDR3 DNA follows: TGTGCCAGAAGCTTGATTTTTTTGGAGGGGACGGATCAGCCCCAGCATTTT. Translation: CARSLIFLEGTDQPQHF. This chain uses TRBV5-3 with TRBJ1-5; D is possibly TRBD1 (5 bases). TRBV5-3 is sorted into the ORF group, with uncertain function. The CDR3 is 17 amino acids. The V and J ends lost 1 base and 5 bases respectively, with 19 bases between them.

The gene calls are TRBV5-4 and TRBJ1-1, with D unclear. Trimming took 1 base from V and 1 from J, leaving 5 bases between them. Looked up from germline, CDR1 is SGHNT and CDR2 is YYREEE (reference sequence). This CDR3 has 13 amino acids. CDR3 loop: CASSLPQNTEAFF. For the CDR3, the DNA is TGTGCCAGCAGCTTGCCCCAGAACACTGAAGCTTTCTTT.

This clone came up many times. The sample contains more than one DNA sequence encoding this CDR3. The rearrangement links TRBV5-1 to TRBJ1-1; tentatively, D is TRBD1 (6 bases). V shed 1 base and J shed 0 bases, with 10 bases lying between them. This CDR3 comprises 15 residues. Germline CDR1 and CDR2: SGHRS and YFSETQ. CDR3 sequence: CASSLTGTVNTEAFF. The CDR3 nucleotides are TGCGCCAGCAGCTTGACAGGGACCGTGAACACTGAAGCTTTCTTT.

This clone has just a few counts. CDR3 sequence reads: CASSEGHLGETQYF. The DNA of the CDR3 is TGTGCCAGCAGTGAGGGACATCTAGGCGAGACCCAGTACTTC. V and J are TRBV6-1 and TRBJ2-5; D possibly corresponds to TRBD1 (6 bases). The CDR3 is 14 amino acids. Trimming left V 3 bases short and J 5 bases short, with 13 bases between. Germline assignment: CDR1 MNHNS and CDR2 SASEGT.

CDR3 sequence (DNA): TGTGCCAGCAGCCAAAACCCCGGACAGGGAGGAAGGGAGCAGTACTTC. Amino acid sequence: CASSQNPGQGGREQYF. The J gene is TRBJ2-7, the V gene TRBV3-1 (or the pseudogene TRBV3-2), with 8 bases that match TRBD1. The CDR3 extends over 16 amino acids. Germline V gene sequence: CDR1 LGHDT, CDR2 YNNKEL (reference sequence). The trim removed 2 bases at V and 7 bases at J, leaving 13 bases unmatched.

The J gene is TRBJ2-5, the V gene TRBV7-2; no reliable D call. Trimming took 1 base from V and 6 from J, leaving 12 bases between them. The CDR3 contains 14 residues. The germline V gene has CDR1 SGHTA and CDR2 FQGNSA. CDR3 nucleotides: TGTGCCAGCAGCTTAGGGTTAGCCCCAAAGACCCAGTACTTC. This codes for CASSLGLAPKTQYF.

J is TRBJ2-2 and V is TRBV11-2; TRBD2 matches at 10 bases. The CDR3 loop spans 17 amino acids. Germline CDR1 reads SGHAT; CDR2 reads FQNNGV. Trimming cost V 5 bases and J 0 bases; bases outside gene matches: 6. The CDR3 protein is CASSNPSGRANTGELFF. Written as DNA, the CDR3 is TGTGCCAGCAGCAACCCTAGCGGGAGAGCGAACACCGGGGAGCTGTTTTTT.